This T cell receptor beta chain was sequenced in a study of siplizumab effects on memory and regulatory T cells. Findings and caveats of the study: The apparent diversity of naive T cells exceeded that of memory cells, and naive T cells seemed to make a major contribution to the alloresponse.

Remarks on this clone: What it binds is unknown.

This CDR3 contains 17 residues. Germline V gene lookup returns CDR1 SGHDN and CDR2 FVKESK. Repertoires were generated with immunoSEQ multiplex PCR, while TCRdb's copy carries only in-frame clones and drops some. The top ten clones hold 1% to 1.5% of a sample with some 96,000 clones, less than 95% of them seen once. The V gene is TRBV14, the J gene TRBJ2-5; 7 bases agree with TRBD2. The assigned J gene may be wrong: the sequence end matches TRBJ2-7 better. This clonotype was sampled from a human donor in good health. What was sequenced was non-Treg CD4+ T cells sorted from blood. The CDR3 DNA sequence: TGTGCCAGCAGCCAAGGAGCGGGAAGTCCTGGTTTATACGAGCAGTACTTC. It is translated as CASSQGAGSPGLYEQYF.